This T cell receptor beta chain originates from a study of PD-L1 blockade in urothelial cancer. The CDR3 extends over 13 amino acids. Germline assignment: CDR1 SGHRS and CDR2 YFSETQ. V was shortened by 4 bases and J by 3 bases, with 9 bases between the two germline ends. Assay used: immunoSEQ multiplex PCR; TCRdb lists only in-frame clones, some missing. In the table there are tens of thousands of clones, 80% to 90% of which are singletons. Described time point: pretreatment peripheral blood. Here the sequenced sample was PBMCs, taken around atezolizumab (anti-PD-L1) treatment. The V gene is TRBV5-1, the J gene TRBJ2-3; D is undetermined. This receptor was identified in a man in his 70s with urothelial cancer. The CDR3 DNA reads TGCGCCAGCAGCGTGAGTTGGACAGATACGCAGTATTTT. Translating it yields CASSVSWTDTQYF.